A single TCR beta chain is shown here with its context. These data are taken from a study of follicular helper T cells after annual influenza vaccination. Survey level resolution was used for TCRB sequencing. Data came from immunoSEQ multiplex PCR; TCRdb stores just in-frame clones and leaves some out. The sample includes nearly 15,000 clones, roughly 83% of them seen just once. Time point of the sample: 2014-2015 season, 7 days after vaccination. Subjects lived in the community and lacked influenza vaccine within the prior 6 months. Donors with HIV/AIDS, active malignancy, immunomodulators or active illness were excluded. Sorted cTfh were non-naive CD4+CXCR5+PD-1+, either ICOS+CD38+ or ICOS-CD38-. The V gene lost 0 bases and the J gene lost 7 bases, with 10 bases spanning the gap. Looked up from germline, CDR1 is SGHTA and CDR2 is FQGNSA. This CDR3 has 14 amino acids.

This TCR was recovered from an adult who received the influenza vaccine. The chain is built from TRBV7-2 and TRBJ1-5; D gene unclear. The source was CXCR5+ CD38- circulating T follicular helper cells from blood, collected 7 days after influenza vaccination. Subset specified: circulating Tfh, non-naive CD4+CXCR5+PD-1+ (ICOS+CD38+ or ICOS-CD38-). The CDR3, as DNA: TGTGCCAGCAGCTTAGCTTCGGGAGTCCAGCCCCAGCATTTT. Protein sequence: CASSLASGVQPQHF.